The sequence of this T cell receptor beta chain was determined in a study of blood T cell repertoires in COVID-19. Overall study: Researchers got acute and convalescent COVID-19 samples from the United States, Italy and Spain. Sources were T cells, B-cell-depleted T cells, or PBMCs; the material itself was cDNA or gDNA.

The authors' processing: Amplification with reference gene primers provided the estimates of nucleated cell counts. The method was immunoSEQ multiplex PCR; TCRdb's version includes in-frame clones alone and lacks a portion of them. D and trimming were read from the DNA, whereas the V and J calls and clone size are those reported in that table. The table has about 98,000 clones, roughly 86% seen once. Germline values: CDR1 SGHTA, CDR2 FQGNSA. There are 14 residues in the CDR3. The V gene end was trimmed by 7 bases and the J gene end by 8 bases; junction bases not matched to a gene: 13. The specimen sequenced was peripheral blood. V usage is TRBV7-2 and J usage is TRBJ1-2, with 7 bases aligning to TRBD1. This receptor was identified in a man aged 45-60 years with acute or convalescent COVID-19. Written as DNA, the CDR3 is TGTGCCAGCATTCCGGGACAGCCCTTTATCGGCTACACCTTC. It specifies CASIPGQPFIGYTF.